The present T cell receptor (beta chain) was sequenced within a study of blood T cell repertoires in COVID-19. CDR1 GTSNPN and CDR2 SVGIG come from the germline V gene (reference sequence). V lost 4 bases and J lost 7; bases outside the gene matches: 10. The CDR3 extends over 15 amino acids. Seattle's enrolled individuals joined amid active infection and were then monitored longitudinally. Original processing notes: From reference gene primer amplification, estimates of nucleated cell counts were derived. Some clones are missing from TCRdb's copy, which holds only in-frame ones; the method was immunoSEQ multiplex PCR. V and J calls and clone size are given by that table; D and trimming were obtained from the DNA. Seen here are about 73,000 clones, approximately 71% observed once, and the top ten hold under 2.5%.

The receptor was isolated from a man aged 65 to 79 with COVID-19, enrolled during active disease. The chain couples TRBV30 to TRBJ2-1; 10 bases are shared with TRBD2. The sequenced material came from peripheral blood. Written as DNA, the CDR3 is TGTGCCTGGAAGGCTAGCGGGAGTGTAGGGAATGAGCAGTTCTTC. It is translated as CAWKASGSVGNEQFF.